These 30 T cell receptor beta chains were sequenced from one sample in a study of shared clonotypes between healthy human individuals. The data were produced by immunoSEQ multiplex PCR, yet TCRdb's version contains in-frame clones alone and is incomplete. The sample carries roughly 490,000 clones, about three quarters recorded once. The sample comprised PBMCs. These receptors originate from a woman aged 40-49 years in good health. Some clones in this sample may be carry-over from other donors' samples.

The rearrangement links TRBV7-9 to TRBJ2-4; the D gene is possibly TRBD1 (5 bases). V was shortened by 5 bases and J by 7 bases, with 12 bases between the two germline ends. This CDR3 spans 13 amino acids. The V gene's germline CDR1 is SEHNR and CDR2 FQNEAQ (reference sequence). CDR3 bases: TGTGCCAGCAGCCCCACTGGGGCGAACATTCAGTACTTC. Translation: CASSPTGANIQYF.

The genes are TRBV5-5 and TRBJ2-5; D remains ambiguous. Germline-derived CDR1 and CDR2 are SGHKS and YYEKEE (reference sequence). The V gene lost 1 base and the J gene lost 2 bases, with 12 bases spanning the gap. This CDR3 region has 15 residues. CDR3 nucleotide sequence: TGTGCCAGCAGCTTGAACCCCAGCGTTCAAGAGACCCAGTACTTC. Translating gives CASSLNPSVQETQYF.

This clone has a handful of counts. The V call is TRBV5-1, the J call TRBJ1-2; D uncertain. This CDR3 contains 16 residues. CDR1 and CDR2 (germline): SGHRS, YFSETQ. V lost 0 bases, J lost 2 bases, and 14 bases lay in between. The chain's CDR3 is CASSLGQASQNYGYTF. The CDR3 DNA reads as TGCGCCAGCAGCTTGGGGCAGGCCTCCCAAAACTATGGCTACACCTTC.

The V gene is TRBV14, the J gene TRBJ1-1, with 10 bases lining up with TRBD1. Germline V CDR1 and CDR2: SGHDN, FVKESK. CDR3 size: 17 residues. The V and J ends lost 2 bases and 2 bases, in that order; junction bases with no gene match: 8. The CDR3 region is CASSQNSRTGGNTEAFF. CDR3 in DNA: TGTGCCAGCAGCCAAAACTCTAGGACAGGGGGTAACACTGAAGCTTTCTTT.

V and J are TRBV5-1 and TRBJ1-3; D remains ambiguous. Germline CDR1 reads SGHRS; CDR2 reads YFSETQ. The V end was cut by 4 bases, the J end by 2 bases, with 10 bases between. The CDR3 sequence is 14 residues long. The CDR3 reads CASSPVEPGNTIYF. CDR3 coding DNA: TGCGCCAGCAGCCCTGTTGAACCTGGAAACACCATATATTTT.

The J gene is TRBJ2-4, the V gene TRBV4-3, with a weak D call TRBD2 (5 bases). The CDR3 sequence is 17 residues long. Germline loops: CDR1 LGHNA, CDR2 YSLEER. Trimming took off 0 bases at V and 1 base at J, with 13 bases between the two ends. The CDR3: CASSQEISRRAKNIQYF. CDR3 DNA sequence: TGCGCCAGCAGCCAAGAGATCAGCAGGAGGGCCAAAAACATTCAGTACTTC.

This sequence joins TRBV4-1 and TRBJ2-1; D not certain. The germline V gene encodes CDR1 MGHRA and CDR2 YSYEKL. Trimming took 1 base from V and 3 from J, leaving 10 bases between them. The CDR3 is made up of 15 amino acids. CDR3 loop: CASSQAQQSYNEQFF. CDR3 in DNA: TGCGCCAGCAGCCAAGCACAGCAGAGCTACAATGAGCAGTTCTTC.

The genes are TRBV18 and TRBJ1-2, with D possibly being TRBD1 (6 bases). Trimming removed 1 base at V and 8 bases at J, with 17 bases between. Germline loops: CDR1 KGHSH, CDR2 LQKENI. This CDR3 is built from 15 residues. DNA for the CDR3: TGTGCCAGCTCACCACTGGGACAATCCCGAGGGGGCTACACCTTC. It is translated as CASSPLGQSRGGYTF.

The sample holds a few counts of this clone. This chain connects TRBV7-3 to TRBJ1-2; no firm D call. Trimming took 1 base from V and 4 from J, leaving 16 bases between them. The CDR3 is made up of 16 amino acids. The germline CDR1 and CDR2 sequences are SGHTA and FQGTGA. The CDR3 spells CASSLSGGELSYGYTF. In DNA, the CDR3 is TGTGCCAGCAGCTTAAGTGGCGGGGAATTAAGCTATGGCTACACCTTC.

With regard to this clone: A much larger clone lies a single base off, so this may be a read error. The chain recombines TRBV30 with TRBJ1-6; D gene uncertain. The CDR3 is 13 amino acids. Trimming removed 4 bases from V and 8 bases from J, with 12 bases in between. CDR1 and CDR2 from the germline V gene are GTSNPN and SVGIG (reference sequence). CDR3: CAWNLAAHSPLHF. The CDR3 nucleotides are TGTGCCTGGAATTTGGCAGCACATTCACCCCTCCACTTT.

In regard to this clone: One junction end disagrees with the germline gene, perhaps due to a read error. The rearrangement links TRBV7-7 to TRBJ2-5, with a weak D call TRBD2 (6 bases). This CDR3 region has 14 residues. Germline CDR1 SSHAT, CDR2 FNYEAQ (reference sequence). CDR3 in DNA: TGTGCTAGCAGCTTCGGAGGGATACAAGAGACCCAGTACTTC. It translates to CASSFGGIQETQYF.

The chain links TRBV5-1 to TRBJ2-1, with 10 bases identical to TRBD2. Per the germline V gene, CDR1 is SGHRS and CDR2 is YFSETQ. The trim removed 2 bases at V and 3 bases at J, leaving 17 bases unmatched. This CDR3 has 20 amino acids. Here the CDR3 reads CASSFRDESSGSLHYNEQFF. The CDR3 DNA reads as TGCGCCAGCAGCTTCCGGGACGAGTCTAGCGGGAGCCTACACTACAATGAGCAGTTCTTC.

The gene calls are TRBV28 and TRBJ2-7, with 9 bases lining up with TRBD2. This CDR3 is built from 17 residues. The germline CDR1 and CDR2 sequences are MDHEN and SYDVKM. V lost 5 bases, J lost 3 bases, and 14 bases stayed unmatched. CDR3: CASSPVLKRREGYEQYF. The CDR3, as DNA: TGTGCCAGCAGTCCCGTCCTTAAGAGGCGGGAGGGCTACGAGCAGTACTTC.

The chain combines TRBV7-9 with TRBJ2-1; TRBD2 matches at 7 bases. CDR3 size: 16 residues. The junction had 9 bases not matched to a gene; V was cut back by 7 bases and J by 0 bases. Germline CDR1 reads SEHNR; CDR2 reads FQNEAQ (reference sequence). The CDR3 bases are TGTGCCAGCACCTTGGTGGGGGAGGGCTCCTACAATGAGCAGTTCTTC. Its translation: CASTLVGEGSYNEQFF.

This clone was seen only once. The genes are TRBV19 and TRBJ2-1, with 7 bases aligning to TRBD2. The CDR3 sequence is 14 residues long. After removal of 5 bases from V and 6 bases from J, the junction contained 7 bases not matched to a gene. Germline-derived CDR1 and CDR2 are LNHDA and SQIVND (reference sequence). The CDR3 bases are TGTGCCAGTAGTCCCCTATCGGGAGGCAATGAGCAGTTCTTC. It encodes CASSPLSGGNEQFF.

This sequence joins TRBV28 and TRBJ2-1, with D possibly matching TRBD2 (6 bases). This CDR3 region has 12 residues. V lost 3 bases and J 10 bases, leaving 10 bases between the germline ends. Germline V gives CDR1 MDHEN, CDR2 SYDVKM. This CDR3 reads CASSLAGREQFF. CDR3 DNA: TGTGCCAGCAGTTTGGCGGGACGGGAGCAGTTCTTC.

The V call is TRBV7-9, the J call TRBJ2-1, with 12 bases fitting TRBD2. V lost 5 bases to trimming and J lost 7 bases; unmatched junction nucleotides: 6. CDR1 and CDR2 from the germline V gene are SEHNR and FQNEAQ (reference sequence). The CDR3 is 15 amino acids. This CDR3 is CASSTTLAGGNEQFF. CDR3 nucleotides: TGTGCCAGCAGCACCACACTAGCGGGAGGAAATGAGCAGTTCTTC.

The J gene is TRBJ2-5, the V gene TRBV10-3, with TRBD1 matching over 12 bases. V lost 2 bases, J lost 13 bases, and 5 bases stayed unmatched. This CDR3 is built from 13 residues. Germline V CDR1 and CDR2: ENHRY, SYGVKD. The CDR3 protein is CAISEPGTGGTYF. CDR3 DNA: TGTGCCATCAGTGAGCCCGGGACAGGGGGCACGTACTTC.

The rearrangement uses TRBV6-1 and TRBJ2-6; D is undetermined. This CDR3 has 15 residues. Trimming pared 2 bases from V and 0 bases from J, leaving 5 bases between. Germline V gene lookup returns CDR1 MNHNS and CDR2 SASEGT. The chain's CDR3 is CASSERASGANVLTF. The CDR3 nucleotides read TGTGCCAGCAGTGAAAGGGCCTCTGGGGCCAACGTCCTGACTTTC.

This chain links TRBV2 with TRBJ2-3; 8 bases line up with TRBD1. Trimming took 4 bases from V and 2 from J; bases not matched to a gene: 5. From germline, CDR1 is SNHLY and CDR2 FYNNEI. This CDR3 spans 15 amino acids. The CDR3 here is CASSAGTGNTDTQYF. The DNA for the CDR3 is TGTGCCAGCAGTGCCGGGACAGGTAACACAGATACGCAGTATTTT. The variable domain in full, completed from reference TRBV2 and TRBJ2-3, reads EPEVTQTPSHQVTQMGQEVILRCVPISNHLYFYWYRQILGQKVEFLVSFYNNEISEKSEIFDDQFSVERPDGSNFTLKIRSTKLEDSAMYFCASSAGTGNTDTQYFGPGTRLTVL.

V usage is TRBV7-3 and J usage is TRBJ2-2; D unresolved. Trimming cost V 2 bases and J 5 bases, with 6 bases left between them. Germline loops: CDR1 SGHTA, CDR2 FQGTGA. The CDR3 length is 13 residues. CDR3 loop: CASSLQTTGELFF. DNA of the CDR3: TGTGCCAGCAGCTTACAAACGACCGGGGAGCTGTTTTTT.

This chain connects TRBV5-6 to TRBJ2-1, with TRBD1 matching 7 bases. Unmatched junction bases numbered 6, after V lost 1 base and J lost 8 bases. CDR1 and CDR2 (germline): SGHDT, YYEEEE. The CDR3 consists of 14 residues. The CDR3: CASSLRQGRHEQFF. The CDR3 region has the DNA TGTGCCAGCAGCTTGAGACAGGGTAGGCATGAGCAGTTCTTC.

V and J are TRBV2 and TRBJ2-7; 11 bases are a match to TRBD2. The junction had 7 bases not matched to a gene; V was cut back by 5 bases and J by 7 bases. The CDR3 consists of 14 residues. The germline V gene has CDR1 SNHLY and CDR2 FYNNEI. The CDR3 sequence: CASSLAGGEREQYF. The CDR3 nucleotides are TGTGCCAGCAGTTTAGCGGGAGGGGAGAGGGAGCAGTACTTC.

The chain recombines TRBV5-1 with TRBJ1-3; D is undetermined. The ends were cut back, 7 bases at V and 0 bases at J, with 14 bases in the middle. This CDR3 is 15 amino acids long. Germline V CDR1 and CDR2: SGHRS, YFSETQ. The CDR3 is CASQLSPSSGNTIYF. The CDR3 bases are TGCGCCAGCCAATTGAGTCCGAGCTCTGGAAACACCATATATTTT.

This clone was seen repeatedly, ten times or more. The chain joins TRBV7-2 to TRBJ2-5; TRBD1 matches at 8 bases. Germline V gene lookup returns CDR1 SGHTA and CDR2 FQGNSA. The trim removed 5 bases at V and 7 bases at J, leaving 18 bases unmatched. The CDR3 is 17 amino acids. CDR3 bases: TGTGCCAGCAGCGCCGCCGGGACAGGCGGCCGCCGTTCGACCCAGTACTTC. This codes for CASSAAGTGGRRSTQYF. Full variable domain (missing parts from reference TRBV7-2 and TRBJ2-5): GAGVSQSPSNKVTEKGKDVELRCDPISGHTALYWYRQSLGQGLEFLIYFQGNSAPDKSGLPSDRFSAERTGGSVSTLTIQRTQQEDSAVYLCASSAAGTGGRRSTQYFGPGTRLLVL.

The CDR3 loop reads CASSPRGPGATSYNEQFF. For the CDR3, the DNA is TGTGCCAGCAGCCCAAGGGGTCCGGGAGCTACCTCCTACAATGAGCAGTTCTTC. This chain connects TRBV7-3 to TRBJ2-1; a possible D gene is TRBD2 (6 bases). From germline, CDR1 is SGHTA and CDR2 FQGTGA. The CDR3 contains 18 residues. The V end was cut by 5 bases, the J end by 0 bases, with 20 bases between. The variable domain in full, with the rest retrieved from reference TRBV7-3 and TRBJ2-1, is GAGVSQTPSNKVTEKGKYVELRCDPISGHTALYWYRQSLGQGPEFLIYFQGTGAADDSGLPNDRFFAVRPEGSVSTLKIQRTERGDSAVYLCASSPRGPGATSYNEQFFGPGTRLTVL.

This chain joins TRBV6-1 and TRBJ1-1, with 9 bases matching TRBD1. J lost 5 bases, V lost 4 bases, and 5 bases had no gene match. The CDR3 length is 14 residues. The germline V gene has CDR1 MNHNS and CDR2 SASEGT. The CDR3 sequence is CASSGGQGETEAFF. Here the CDR3 DNA reads TGTGCCAGCAGTGGGGGACAGGGAGAGACTGAAGCTTTCTTT.

The chain joins TRBV5-5 to TRBJ1-1, with D possibly matching TRBD1 (5 bases). Looked up from germline, CDR1 is SGHKS and CDR2 is YYEKEE (reference sequence). This CDR3 comprises 16 residues. Between the trimmed V and J ends, which lost 5 bases and 1 base, there was a span of 18 bases. The CDR3 reads CASRPGGRGPNTEAFF. The CDR3 coding sequence is TGTGCCAGCAGACCGGGCGGGCGGGGACCGAACACTGAAGCTTTCTTT.

The chain couples TRBV19 to TRBJ1-5, with D possibly being TRBD1 (5 bases). Germline V gene data show CDR1 as LNHDA and CDR2 as SQIVND (reference sequence). Trimming removed 4 bases from V and 7 bases from J, with 17 bases in between. This CDR3 is 15 amino acids long. Here the CDR3 DNA reads TGTGCCAGTAGTAGGGGGGTGGGTCTGGACCAGCCCCAGCATTTT. Its protein is CASSRGVGLDQPQHF.

This chain uses TRBV19 with TRBJ1-1; 8 bases align to TRBD1. After removal of 3 bases from V and 8 bases from J, the junction contained 5 bases not matched to a gene. Germline V gives CDR1 LNHDA, CDR2 SQIVND (reference sequence). The CDR3 is made up of 13 amino acids. The CDR3 DNA follows: TGTGCCAGTAGTATGGGCAGGGGGCGAGAAGCTTTCTTT. Translation: CASSMGRGREAFF.